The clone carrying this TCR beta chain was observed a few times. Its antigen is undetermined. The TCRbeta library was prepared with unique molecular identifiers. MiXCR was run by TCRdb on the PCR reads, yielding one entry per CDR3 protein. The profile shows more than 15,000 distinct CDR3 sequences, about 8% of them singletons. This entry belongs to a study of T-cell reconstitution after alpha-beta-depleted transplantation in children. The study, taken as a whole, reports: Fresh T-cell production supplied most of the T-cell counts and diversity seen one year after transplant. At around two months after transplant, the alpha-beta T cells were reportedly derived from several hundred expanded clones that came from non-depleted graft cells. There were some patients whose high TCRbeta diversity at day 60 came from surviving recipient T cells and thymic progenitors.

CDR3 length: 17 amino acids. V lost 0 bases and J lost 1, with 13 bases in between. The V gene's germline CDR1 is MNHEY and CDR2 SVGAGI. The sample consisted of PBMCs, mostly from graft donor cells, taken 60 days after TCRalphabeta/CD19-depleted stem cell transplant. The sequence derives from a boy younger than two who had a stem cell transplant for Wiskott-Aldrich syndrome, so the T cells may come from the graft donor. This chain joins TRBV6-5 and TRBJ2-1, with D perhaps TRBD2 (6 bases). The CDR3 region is CASSYSPGLFSYNEQFF. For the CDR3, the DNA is TGTGCCAGCAGTTACTCCCCGGGACTTTTTTCCTACAATGAGCAGTTCTTC.